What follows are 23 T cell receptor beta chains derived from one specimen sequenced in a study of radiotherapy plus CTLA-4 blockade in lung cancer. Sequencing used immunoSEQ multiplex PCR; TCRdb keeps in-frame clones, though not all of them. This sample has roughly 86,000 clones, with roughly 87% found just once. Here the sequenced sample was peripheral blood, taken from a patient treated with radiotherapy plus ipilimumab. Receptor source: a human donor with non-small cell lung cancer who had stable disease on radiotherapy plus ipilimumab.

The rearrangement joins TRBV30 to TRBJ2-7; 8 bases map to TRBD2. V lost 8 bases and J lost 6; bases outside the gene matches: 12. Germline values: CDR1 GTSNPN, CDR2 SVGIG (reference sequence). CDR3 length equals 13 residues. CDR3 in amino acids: CAGTTSGGLEQYF. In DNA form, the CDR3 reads TGTGCCGGAACGACTTCGGGGGGGCTCGAGCAGTACTTC.

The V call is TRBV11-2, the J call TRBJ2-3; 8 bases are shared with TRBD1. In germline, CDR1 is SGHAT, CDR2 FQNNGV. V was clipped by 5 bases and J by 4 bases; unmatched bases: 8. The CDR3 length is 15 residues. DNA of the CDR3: TGTGCCAGCAGCGTAGTTGGACAGGGCTCAGATACGCAGTATTTT. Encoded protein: CASSVVGQGSDTQYF.

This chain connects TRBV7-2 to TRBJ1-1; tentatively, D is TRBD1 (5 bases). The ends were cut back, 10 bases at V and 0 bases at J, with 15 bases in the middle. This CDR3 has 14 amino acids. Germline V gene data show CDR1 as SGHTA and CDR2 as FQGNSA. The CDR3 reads CATVWGPMNTEAFF. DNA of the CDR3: TGTGCCACCGTATGGGGCCCGATGAACACTGAAGCTTTCTTT.

The CDR3 region is CASSRQGGNEKLFF. DNA for the CDR3: TGTGCCAGCAGCCGACAGGGCGGTAATGAAAAACTGTTTTTT. This rearrangement joins TRBV5-4 to TRBJ1-4; 7 bases are a match to TRBD1. The V and J ends lost 4 bases and 4 bases, in that order; junction bases with no gene match: 4. The CDR3 length is 14 residues. Germline loops: CDR1 SGHNT, CDR2 YYREEE (reference sequence).

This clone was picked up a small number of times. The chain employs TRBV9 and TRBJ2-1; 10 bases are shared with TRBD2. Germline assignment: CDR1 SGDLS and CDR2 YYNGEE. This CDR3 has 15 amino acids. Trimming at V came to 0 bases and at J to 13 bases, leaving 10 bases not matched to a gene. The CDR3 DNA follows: TGTGCCAGCAGCGTAGACCTTGCGTCTAGCGGGGGACAGTTCTTC. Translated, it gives CASSVDLASSGGQFF.

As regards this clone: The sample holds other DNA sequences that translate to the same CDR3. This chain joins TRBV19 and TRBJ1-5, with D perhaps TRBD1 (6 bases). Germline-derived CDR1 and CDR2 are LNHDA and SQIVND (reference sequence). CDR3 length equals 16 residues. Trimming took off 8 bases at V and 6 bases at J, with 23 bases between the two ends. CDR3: CASGRGGAHVGQPQHF. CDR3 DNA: TGTGCCAGTGGTCGAGGGGGGGCCCACGTTGGTCAGCCCCAGCATTTT.

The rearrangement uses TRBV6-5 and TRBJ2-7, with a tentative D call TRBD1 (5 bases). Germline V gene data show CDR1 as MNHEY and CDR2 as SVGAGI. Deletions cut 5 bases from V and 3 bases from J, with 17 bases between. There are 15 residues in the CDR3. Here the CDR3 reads CASSARTGHIYEQYF. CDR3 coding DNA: TGTGCCAGCAGTGCTCGGACCGGACACATCTACGAGCAGTACTTC.

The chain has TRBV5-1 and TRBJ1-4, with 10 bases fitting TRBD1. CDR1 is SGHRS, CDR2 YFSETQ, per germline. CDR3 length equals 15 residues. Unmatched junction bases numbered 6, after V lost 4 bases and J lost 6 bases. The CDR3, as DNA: TGCGCCAGCAGCCCAGCCGGGACAGGGGATGAAAAACTGTTTTTT. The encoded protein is CASSPAGTGDEKLFF.

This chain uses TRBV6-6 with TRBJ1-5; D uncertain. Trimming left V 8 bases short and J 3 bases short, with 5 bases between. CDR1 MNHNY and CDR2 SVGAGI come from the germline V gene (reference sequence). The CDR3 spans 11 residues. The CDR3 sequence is CASGLNQPQHF. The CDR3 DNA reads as TGTGCCAGCGGCCTCAATCAGCCCCAGCATTTT.

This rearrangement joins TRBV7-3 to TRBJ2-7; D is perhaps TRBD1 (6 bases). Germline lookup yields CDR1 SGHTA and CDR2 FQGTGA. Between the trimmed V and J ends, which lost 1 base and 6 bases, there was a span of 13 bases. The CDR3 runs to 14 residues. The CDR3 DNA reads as TGTGCCAGCAGCTTAAACAGGGATTCCCGCGAGCAGTACTTC. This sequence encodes CASSLNRDSREQYF.

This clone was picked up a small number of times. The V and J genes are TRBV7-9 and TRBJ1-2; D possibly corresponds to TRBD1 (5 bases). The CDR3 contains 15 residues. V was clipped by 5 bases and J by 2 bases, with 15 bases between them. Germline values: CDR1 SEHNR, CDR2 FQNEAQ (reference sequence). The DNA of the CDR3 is TGTGCCAGCAGCCAGGTTTCGACAGCCAACTATGGCTACACCTTC. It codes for CASSQVSTANYGYTF.

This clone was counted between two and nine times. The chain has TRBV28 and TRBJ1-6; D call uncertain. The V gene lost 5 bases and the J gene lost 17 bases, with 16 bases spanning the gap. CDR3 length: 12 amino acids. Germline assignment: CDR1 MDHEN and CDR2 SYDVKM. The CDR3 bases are TGTGCCAGCAGTATCCCTGACGGTATGGTCCACTTT. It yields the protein CASSIPDGMVHF. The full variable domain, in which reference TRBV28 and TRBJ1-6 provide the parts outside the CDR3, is DVKVTQSSRYLVKRTGEKVFLECVQDMDHENMFWYRQDPGLGLRLIYFSYDVKMKEKGDIPEGYSVSREKKERFSLILESASTNQTSMYLCASSIPDGMVHFGNGTRLTVT.

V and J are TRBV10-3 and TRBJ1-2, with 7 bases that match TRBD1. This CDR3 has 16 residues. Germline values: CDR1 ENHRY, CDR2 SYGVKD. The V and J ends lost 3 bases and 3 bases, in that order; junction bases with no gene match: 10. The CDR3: CAISDPQGPGDYGYTF. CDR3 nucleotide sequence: TGTGCCATCAGTGACCCACAGGGGCCCGGGGACTATGGCTACACCTTC.

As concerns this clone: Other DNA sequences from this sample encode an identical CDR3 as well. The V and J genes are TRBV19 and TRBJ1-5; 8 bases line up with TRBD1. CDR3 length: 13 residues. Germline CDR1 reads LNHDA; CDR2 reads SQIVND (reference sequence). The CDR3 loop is CASTTGANQPQHF. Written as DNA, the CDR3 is TGTGCTAGCACGACAGGGGCGAATCAGCCCCAGCATTTT.

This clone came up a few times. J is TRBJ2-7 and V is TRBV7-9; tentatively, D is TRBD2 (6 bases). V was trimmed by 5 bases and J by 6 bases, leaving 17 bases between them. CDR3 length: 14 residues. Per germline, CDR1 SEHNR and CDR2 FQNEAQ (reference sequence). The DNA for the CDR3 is TGTGCCAGCAGCCAGGGCGGGATAGGGTCCGAGCAGTACTTC. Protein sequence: CASSQGGIGSEQYF.

CDR3 protein: CASSIPQGASYNEQFF. DNA for the CDR3: TGTGCCAGTAGTATTCCTCAGGGGGCCTCCTACAATGAGCAGTTCTTC. J is TRBJ2-1 and V is TRBV19; 8 bases match TRBD1. V lost 3 bases to trimming and J lost 0 bases; unmatched junction nucleotides: 4. Germline V CDR1 and CDR2: LNHDA, SQIVND (reference sequence). This CDR3 has 16 amino acids.

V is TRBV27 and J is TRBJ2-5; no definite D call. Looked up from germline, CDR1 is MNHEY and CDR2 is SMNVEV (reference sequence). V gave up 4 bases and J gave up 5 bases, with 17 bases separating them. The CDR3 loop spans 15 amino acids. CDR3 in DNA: TGTGCCAGCAGTTCAAACAATAGAATAATGGAGACCCAGTACTTC. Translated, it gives CASSSNNRIMETQYF.

The CDR3 DNA follows: TGTGCCAGCAGTACCATAGCCTCTGGAAACACCATATATTTT. Its protein product is CASSTIASGNTIYF. This chain links TRBV6-5 with TRBJ1-3; no reliable D call. Trimming removed 5 bases at V and 0 bases at J, with 8 bases between. The CDR3 covers 14 residues. Looked up from germline, CDR1 is MNHEY and CDR2 is SVGAGI.

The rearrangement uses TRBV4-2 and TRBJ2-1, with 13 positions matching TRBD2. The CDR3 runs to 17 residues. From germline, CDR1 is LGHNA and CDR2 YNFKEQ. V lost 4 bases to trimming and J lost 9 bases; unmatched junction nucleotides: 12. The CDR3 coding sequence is TGTGCCAGCAGCCCGTTCCTTACTAGCGGGGGGGAGAGTGAGCAGTTCTTC. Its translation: CASSPFLTSGGESEQFF.

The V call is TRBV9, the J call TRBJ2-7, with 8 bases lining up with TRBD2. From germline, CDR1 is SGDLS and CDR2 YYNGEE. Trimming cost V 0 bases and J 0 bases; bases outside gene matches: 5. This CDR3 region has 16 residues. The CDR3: CASSVGTSRGSYEQYF. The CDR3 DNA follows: TGTGCCAGCAGCGTAGGGACTAGCAGAGGCTCCTACGAGCAGTACTTC. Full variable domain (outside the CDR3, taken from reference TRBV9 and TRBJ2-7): DSGVTQTPKHLITATGQRVTLRCSPRSGDLSVYWYQQSLDQGLQFLIQYYNGEERAKGNILERFSAQQFPDLHSELNLSSLELGDSALYFCASSVGTSRGSYEQYFGPGTRLTVT.

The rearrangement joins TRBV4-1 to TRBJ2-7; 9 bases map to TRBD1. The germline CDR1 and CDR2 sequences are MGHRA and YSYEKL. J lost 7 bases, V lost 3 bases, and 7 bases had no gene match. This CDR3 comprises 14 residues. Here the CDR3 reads CASSQVQGAREQYF. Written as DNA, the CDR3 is TGCGCCAGCAGCCAGGTACAGGGGGCGCGGGAGCAGTACTTC.

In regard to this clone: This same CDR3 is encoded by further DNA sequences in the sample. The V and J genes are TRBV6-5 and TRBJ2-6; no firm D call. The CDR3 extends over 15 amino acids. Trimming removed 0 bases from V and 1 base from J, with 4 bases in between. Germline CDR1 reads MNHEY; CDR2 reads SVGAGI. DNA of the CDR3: TGTGCCAGCAGTTACTCGGGTTCTGGGGCCAACGTCCTGACTTTC. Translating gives CASSYSGSGANVLTF.

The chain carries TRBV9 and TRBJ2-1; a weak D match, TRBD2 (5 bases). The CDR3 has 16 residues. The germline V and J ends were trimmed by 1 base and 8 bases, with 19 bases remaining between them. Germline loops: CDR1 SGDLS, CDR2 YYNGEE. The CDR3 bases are TGTGCCAGCAGCGTACCACTAGGTGGGAGTCGCGATGAGCAGTTCTTC. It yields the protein CASSVPLGGSRDEQFF.